These 32 T cell receptor beta chains share one sample of origin, sequenced in a study of regulatory T cells in long-lasting Graves disease (dated by TCRdb to the early 2020s). The protocol used for the library was multiplex PCR. The data were produced on an Illumina HiSeq 4000. TCR beta libraries were built with iRepertoire HTBI primers and Arm-PCR amplification of CDR3 regions. TCRdb reprocessing: public reads trimmed at Q25 with fastp, clones called with MiXCR, in-frame beta chains kept. Merged by CDR3 protein, the rows form single entries marked with the most common genes and DNA. Recorded for this sample are fewer than 450,000 distinct CDR3 sequences; approximately 16% of them occurred a single time. Of the sample, over 7% is held by the ten largest clones. Per the publication, the time point label means: newly diagnosed GD, antithyroid drugs for less than 3 months. For both TCR sequencing and RNA sequencing, RNA was extracted from PBMCs using TRIzol.

A further study also used this sample, focusing on T cells in Graves' hyperthyroidism and ophthalmopathy.

Sequencing was performed on peripheral blood mononuclear cells (PBMCs), taken at new diagnosis, from a patient treated with antithyroid drugs. Source of these receptors: a woman between 40 and 55 years old with Graves disease. Donor details come from another sample of the same person, matched by shared clones.

This clonotype was recorded many times. The genes are TRBV28 and TRBJ2-1; D gene uncertain. Germline-derived CDR1 and CDR2 are MDHEN and SYDVKM. V was trimmed by 2 bases and J by 8 bases, leaving 7 bases between them. The CDR3 runs to 12 residues. The CDR3 DNA follows: TGTGCCAGCAGTTTAACTCTCTATGAGCAGTTCTTC. Its protein is CASSLTLYEQFF.

This clonotype has ten or more counts. The J gene is TRBJ2-3, the V gene TRBV2; D ambiguous. V lost 2 bases, J lost 6 bases, and 6 bases lay in between. The CDR3 covers 12 residues. Germline loops: CDR1 SNHLY, CDR2 FYNNEI. CDR3 protein: CASSENWDTQYF. The CDR3 nucleotides read TGTGCCAGCAGTGAAAACTGGGATACGCAGTATTTT.

CDR3 DNA: TGTGCCAGCAGCTTAGTTCCTGCGGGGGCCACTGGAAACACCATATATTTT. This encodes CASSLVPAGATGNTIYF. The genes are TRBV11-2 and TRBJ1-3; D is possibly TRBD1 (6 bases). Germline CDR1 reads SGHAT; CDR2 reads FQNNGV. Deletions cut 1 base from V and 2 bases from J, with 15 bases between. The CDR3 extends over 17 amino acids.

Ten or more counts support this clonotype. The chain combines TRBV20-1 with TRBJ2-7; TRBD2 aligns across 9 bases. This CDR3 is built from 18 residues. Per germline, CDR1 DFQATT and CDR2 SNEGSKA (reference sequence). The V segment lost 5 bases and the J segment 1 base; nucleotides outside the gene matches: 18. CDR3 protein: CSAAPIEGRREGSYEQYF. In DNA, the CDR3 is TGCAGTGCTGCTCCCATCGAGGGGCGGCGGGAGGGGTCCTACGAGCAGTACTTC.

This clonotype was observed a handful of times. The chain joins TRBV28 to TRBJ1-1; D might be TRBD1 (5 bases). The CDR3 sequence is 17 residues long. Trimming pared 5 bases from V and 2 bases from J, leaving 21 bases between. The germline CDR1 and CDR2 sequences are MDHEN and SYDVKM. In nucleotides, the CDR3 is TGTGCCAGCAGTCCATCCTACGACGGGACGCCTAACACTGAAGCTTTCTTT. Encoded protein: CASSPSYDGTPNTEAFF.

This clonotype has ten or more counts. The genes are TRBV28 and TRBJ2-1; perhaps TRBD1 as D (6 bases). The CDR3 has 15 amino acids. Trimming took off 6 bases at V and 7 bases at J, with 19 bases between the two ends. Germline CDR1 and CDR2: MDHEN and SYDVKM. CDR3 in amino acids: CASRLQGYLLNEQFF. Here the CDR3 DNA reads TGTGCCAGCAGACTTCAGGGGTATCTCTTGAATGAGCAGTTCTTC.

This clonotype was detected ten times or more. V gene TRBV30 combines with J gene TRBJ1-4; D is unclear. V was pared by 4 bases and J by 7 bases, with 10 bases between. CDR3 size: 12 residues. Germline V gene data show CDR1 as GTSNPN and CDR2 as SVGIG (reference sequence). The CDR3 sequence: CAWTGWGEKLFF. In DNA, the CDR3 is TGTGCCTGGACCGGCTGGGGTGAAAAACTGTTTTTT.

This clonotype showed up just a few times. V is TRBV20-1 and J is TRBJ1-5; D is undetermined. Germline CDR1 and CDR2: DFQATT and SNEGSKA (reference sequence). V lost 4 bases and J lost 0, with 13 bases in between. The CDR3 runs 15 residues. CDR3: CSATLGTLSNQPQHF. In nucleotides, the CDR3 is TGCAGTGCTACCCTCGGCACCCTTAGCAATCAGCCCCAGCATTTT.

J is TRBJ2-7 and V is TRBV18, with D possibly being TRBD1 or TRBD2 (5 bases each). The germline V gene has CDR1 KGHSH and CDR2 LQKENI. CDR3 size: 13 residues. Trimming removed 0 bases at V and 7 bases at J, with 10 bases between. The CDR3 region is CASSPPGAGEQYF. The CDR3 DNA reads TGTGCCAGCTCACCACCCGGGGCTGGGGAGCAGTACTTC.

The rearrangement joins TRBV6-1 to TRBJ1-5, with TRBD1 matching 10 bases. Germline V gene data show CDR1 as MNHNS and CDR2 as SASEGT. The junction had 1 base not matched to a gene; V was cut back by 1 base and J by 7 bases. The CDR3 length is 14 residues. CDR3 in DNA: TGTGCCAGCAGTGAAGGGACAGGGGGACAGCCCCAGCATTTT. As protein: CASSEGTGGQPQHF.

This clonotype showed up many times. The chain couples TRBV9 to TRBJ2-7, with TRBD2 matching 13 bases. This CDR3 is built from 15 residues. Per germline, CDR1 SGDLS and CDR2 YYNGEE. Unmatched junction bases numbered 5, after V lost 4 bases and J lost 4 bases. This chain's CDR3 is CASSRTSGSMYEQYF. In DNA, the CDR3 is TGTGCCAGCAGCCGGACTAGCGGGAGTATGTACGAGCAGTACTTC.

This clonotype showed up many times. This sequence may be a read error, since a much larger clone differs from it by one base. CDR3 sequence: CASSFLASSYNEQFF. DNA for the CDR3: TGTGCCAGCAGCTTCCTAGCGAGCTCCTACAATGAGCAGTTCTTC. This rearrangement joins TRBV7-3 to TRBJ2-1; tentative D call: TRBD2 (6 bases). Trimming pared 3 bases from V and 0 bases from J, leaving 9 bases between. The CDR3 loop spans 15 amino acids. CDR1 is SGHTA and CDR2 is FQGTGA in the germline V gene.

This clonotype occurred many times. This chain joins TRBV7-6 and TRBJ2-2; 10 bases are a match to TRBD2. The CDR3 is made up of 16 amino acids. After removal of 4 bases from V and 7 bases from J, the junction contained 9 bases not matched to a gene. The germline CDR1 and CDR2 sequences are SGHVS and FNYEAQ. The CDR3 DNA reads as TGTGCCAGCAGCTCAGAAGGGACTAGCGTGGGCGGGGAGCTGTTTTTT. It encodes CASSSEGTSVGGELFF.

At least ten counts were recorded for this clonotype. The rearrangement joins TRBV7-8 to TRBJ1-1, with TRBD1 matching over 8 bases. In germline, CDR1 is SGHVS, CDR2 FQNEAQ. The CDR3 runs 15 residues. V shed 1 base and J 3 bases; nucleotides not matched to a gene: 4. The CDR3, as DNA: TGTGCCAGCAGCTTAGGCTACAGGGGGGACACTGAAGCTTTCTTT. Its protein product is CASSLGYRGDTEAFF.

This clonotype was seen more than once but under ten times. The chain is built from TRBV3-1 and TRBJ2-2; TRBD2 matches at 13 bases. Trimming at V came to 3 bases and at J to 5 bases, leaving 12 bases not matched to a gene. CDR3 length: 19 residues. Germline CDR1 is LGHDT and CDR2 is YNNKEL (reference sequence). The DNA for the CDR3 is TGTGCCAGCAGCCAGGGACTAGCGGGACTCATGAGGGGGACCGGGGAGCTGTTTTTT. Its protein product is CASSQGLAGLMRGTGELFF.

This clonotype was seen at least ten times. V usage is TRBV29-1 and J usage is TRBJ2-3, with D possibly being TRBD1 (6 bases). The CDR3 loop spans 13 amino acids. The germline gives CDR1 SQVTM, CDR2 ANQGSEA. V lost 3 bases to trimming and J lost 2 bases, with 9 bases between them. The CDR3 reads CSVDGTTTDTQYF. For the CDR3, the DNA is TGCAGCGTTGACGGGACAACCACAGATACGCAGTATTTT.

This clonotype was picked up many times. V gene TRBV19 combines with J gene TRBJ1-5; no clear D. V gave up 2 bases and J gave up 1 base, with 9 bases separating them. This CDR3 spans 15 amino acids. Germline V gene lookup returns CDR1 LNHDA and CDR2 SQIVND (reference sequence). The CDR3 is CASSISGSSNQPQHF. For the CDR3, the DNA is TGTGCCAGTAGTATATCCGGATCCAGCAATCAGCCCCAGCATTTT.

This clonotype is a singleton in its sample. This rearrangement joins TRBV7-2 to TRBJ2-7; the match to TRBD1 covers 9 bases. V was clipped by 10 bases and J by 5 bases; unmatched bases: 9. Per the germline V gene, CDR1 is SGHTA and CDR2 is FQGNSA. The CDR3 contains 13 residues. The DNA of the CDR3 is TGTGCCACGCGGGGACAGGGTCAACACGAGCAGTACTTC. Translated, it gives CATRGQGQHEQYF.

On this clonotype itself: This may be a read error: a much more frequent sequence differs by one nucleotide. The V and J genes are TRBV2 and TRBJ2-2; 7 bases match TRBD1. V lost 1 base and J lost 6; bases outside the gene matches: 2. Germline lookup yields CDR1 SNHLY and CDR2 FYNNEI. This CDR3 is built from 14 residues. CDR3 amino acids: CASSEGTGAGELFF. DNA for the CDR3: TGTGCCAGCAGTGAAGGGACAGGTGCCGGGGAGCTGTTTTTT.

V and J are TRBV20-1 and TRBJ1-1, with D tentatively TRBD1 (6 bases). V was clipped by 2 bases and J by 7 bases, with 20 bases between them. Germline V CDR1 and CDR2: DFQATT, SNEGSKA (reference sequence). This CDR3 comprises 15 residues. CDR3 sequence (DNA): TGCAGTGCTAGAACCGGGACAAGGGGTAGGAATGAAGCTTTCTTT. Translated: CSARTGTRGRNEAFF.

In regard to this clonotype: This may come from a read error, since a much larger clone is one base off. The chain couples TRBV10-3 to TRBJ2-1, with 8 positions matching TRBD2. Per germline, CDR1 ENHRY and CDR2 SYGVKD. This CDR3 region has 16 residues. The CDR3 is CAISNPAGVPYNEQLF. The CDR3, as DNA: TGTGCCATCAGTAACCCAGCGGGAGTCCCCTACAATGAGCAGCTCTTC.

This rearrangement joins TRBV28 to TRBJ1-5; a weak D match, TRBD1 (6 bases). The V end was cut by 1 base, the J end by 9 bases, with 7 bases between. Germline CDR1 is MDHEN and CDR2 is SYDVKM. The CDR3 has 12 residues. CDR3 nucleotides: TGTGCCAGCAGTTTATCCAGGGGGCCCCAGCATTTT. It encodes CASSLSRGPQHF.

Only a few counts were recorded for this clonotype. CDR3: CASSLSLVGTEQYF. CDR3 bases: TGTGCCAGCAGTTTATCACTCGTTGGAACGGAGCAGTACTTC. The gene calls are TRBV27 and TRBJ2-7; D remains ambiguous. Germline CDR1 reads MNHEY; CDR2 reads SMNVEV (reference sequence). This CDR3 has 14 residues. Trimming removed 0 bases from V and 7 bases from J, with 13 bases in between.

The table lists this clonotype with many counts. The J gene is TRBJ1-2, the V gene TRBV20-1, with D possibly matching TRBD1 (5 bases). Germline V CDR1 and CDR2: DFQATT, SNEGSKA (reference sequence). Trimming took off 0 bases at V and 4 bases at J, with 9 bases between the two ends. The CDR3 consists of 13 residues. The CDR3: CSARDLGTYGYTF. Here the CDR3 DNA reads TGCAGTGCTAGAGATTTGGGGACCTATGGCTACACCTTC.

This clonotype has at least ten counts. V and J are TRBV6-1 and TRBJ2-2; D is ambiguous. The CDR3 length is 14 residues. V gave up 6 bases and J gave up 2 bases, with 10 bases separating them. Per germline, CDR1 MNHNS and CDR2 SASEGT. In DNA form, the CDR3 reads TGTGCCAGCAGAGTCGGCCTAAACACCGGGGAGCTGTTTTTT. Protein: CASRVGLNTGELFF.

Remarks on this clonotype: One base away lies a much larger clone, so this may be a sequencing read error. The J gene is TRBJ2-5, the V gene TRBV5-1; 7 nucleotides match TRBD1. CDR1 is SGHRS and CDR2 is YFSETQ in the germline V gene. There are 15 residues in the CDR3. The CDR3 sequence: CASSPWTGDQDTQYF. Written as DNA, the CDR3 is TGCGCCAGCAGCCCTTGGACAGGAGATCAAGACACCCAGTACTTC.

This clonotype has at least ten counts. This chain connects TRBV6-1 to TRBJ1-5; no definite D call. The germline gives CDR1 MNHNS, CDR2 SASEGT. The germline V and J ends were trimmed by 0 bases and 5 bases, with 8 bases remaining between them. The CDR3 totals 14 residues. CDR3 in DNA: TGTGCCAGCAGTGAAGCAGGGAGATATCAGCCCCAGCATTTT. It codes for CASSEAGRYQPQHF.

This clonotype was recorded many times. The chain recombines TRBV11-3 with TRBJ2-1; D might be TRBD1 (6 bases). Trimming removed 5 bases at V and 1 base at J, with 15 bases between. Germline-derived CDR1 and CDR2 are SGHNT and YENEEA. The length of the CDR3 is 16 residues. CDR3: CASSKAGTLSYNEQFF. The CDR3 bases are TGTGCCAGCAGCAAGGCCGGGACACTATCCTACAATGAGCAGTTCTTC. The entire variable domain, with the rest obtained from reference TRBV11-3 and TRBJ2-1, is as follows: EAGVVQSPRYKIIEKKQPVAFWCNPISGHNTLYWYLQNLGQGPELLIRYENEEAVDDSQLPKDRFSAERLKGVDSTLKIQPAELGDSAVYLCASSKAGTLSYNEQFFGPGTRLTVL.

The table lists this clonotype with a few counts. The chain links TRBV9 to TRBJ2-5, with TRBD2 matching over 7 bases. The CDR3 length is 14 residues. The germline gives CDR1 SGDLS, CDR2 YYNGEE. The ends lost 2 bases at V and 4 bases at J; junction bases unmatched: 5. CDR3 coding DNA: TGTGCCAGCAGCGTGGATGCGGGAGTAGAGACCCAGTACTTC. This codes for CASSVDAGVETQYF.

The chain employs TRBV7-9 and TRBJ2-1; TRBD1 is a possible D gene (6 bases). CDR1 and CDR2 from the germline V gene are SEHNR and FQNEAQ (reference sequence). CDR3 length equals 14 residues. Trimming removed 4 bases from V and 7 bases from J, with 14 bases in between. CDR3 amino acids: CASSWQGLPNEQFF. The CDR3 DNA is TGTGCCAGCAGCTGGCAGGGGTTACCTAATGAGCAGTTCTTC.

This clonotype was counted ten times or more. The rearrangement links TRBV20-1 to TRBJ2-1; 14 bases match TRBD2. This CDR3 spans 14 amino acids. CDR1 DFQATT and CDR2 SNEGSKA come from the germline V gene (reference sequence). V lost 1 base and J lost 16; bases outside the gene matches: 9. DNA for the CDR3: TGCAGTGCTAGAGTCTCGGGACTAGCGGGAGAAGGATTCTTC. Residues: CSARVSGLAGEGFF.

The CDR3 nucleotides are TGTGCCAGCTCTTACCAGCGGGGGAACACCGGGGAGCTGTTTTTT. Amino acids: CASSYQRGNTGELFF. V usage is TRBV5-4 and J usage is TRBJ2-2, with 7 bases lining up with TRBD2. The CDR3 contains 15 residues. CDR1 and CDR2 from the germline V gene are SGHNT and YYREEE (reference sequence). V shed 7 bases and J 1 base; nucleotides not matched to a gene: 7.